Listed below are T cell receptor beta chains from one sample, sequenced in a study of OX40 agonist ivuxolimab in advanced cancers. Using immunoSEQ multiplex PCR, the repertoire was profiled, and TCRdb retains in-frame clones only, with some absent. The data hold about 83,000 clones, with about 86% observed a single time. Sample: CD4+ or CD8+ T cells sorted from blood, taken in a trial of the OX40 agonist ivuxolimab. The receptors stem from an adult with an advanced solid tumor such as melanoma, head and neck, liver or kidney cancer. CDR3s include the opening cysteine and the closing phenylalanine or tryptophan. The order of the fields is D gene, V gene, clone size, J gene, CDR3 protein, CDR3 DNA. A D gene is named only where the DNA matches it firmly. Only some rows state a clone size, as once, few, many or a class for expanded clones.

TRBD2	TRBV28	NA	TRBJ2-7	CASSLSSGGQYF	TGTGCCAGCAGTTTATCTTCGGGGGGGCAGTACTTC
NA	TRBV28	NA	TRBJ1-5	CASSGGTIRRQPQHF	TGTGCCAGCAGCGGTGGTACGATCAGAAGACAGCCCCAGCATTTT
TRBD1	TRBV19	NA	TRBJ1-2	CASSIYLQGANYGYTF	TGTGCCAGTAGCATTTACTTACAGGGGGCCAACTATGGCTACACCTTC
NA	TRBV21-1	NA	TRBJ2-1	CARKSGDRVGYNEQFF	TGTGCCAGAAAAAGCGGGGACAGGGTGGGCTACAATGAGCAGTTCTTC
NA	TRBV5-4	NA	TRBJ1-3	CASSAGQYSGNTIYF	TGTGCCAGCAGCGCGGGGCAATACTCTGGAAACACCATATATTTT
NA	TRBV5-6	NA	TRBJ1-3	CASSPRGLGNTIYF	TGTGCCAGCAGCCCAAGGGGCCTTGGAAACACCATATATTTT
TRBD2	TRBV18	NA	TRBJ2-3	CASSPLAGESTDTQYF	TGTGCCAGCTCACCACTGGCGGGGGAGAGCACAGATACGCAGTATTTT
NA	TRBV7-9	NA	TRBJ2-6	CASSGANVLTF	TGTGCCAGCAGCGGGGCCAACGTCCTGACTTTC
TRBD1	TRBV10-3	NA	TRBJ1-6	CAISAGGKLNSPLHF	TGTGCCATCAGCGCAGGGGGGAAGTTGAATTCACCCCTCCACTTT
TRBD2	TRBV11-2	NA	TRBJ2-3	CASSLDLSSGGRTDTQYF	TGTGCCAGCAGCTTAGATCTGTCTAGCGGGGGGCGGACAGATACGCAGTATTTT
NA	TRBV15	NA	TRBJ1-3	CATSRDKGTPYF	TGTGCCACCAGCAGAGATAAGGGGACCCCATATTTT
NA	TRBV7-2	NA	TRBJ1-5	CASSLGGGGRGNQPQHF	TGTGCCAGCAGCTTAGGAGGGGGGGGGAGAGGCAATCAGCCCCAGCATTTT
NA	TRBV7-9	NA	TRBJ1-1	CASSLESSIEAFF	TGTGCCAGCAGCTTAGAATCCAGTATTGAAGCTTTCTTT
TRBD1	TRBV10-3	once	TRBJ2-7	CAISAPTSGTGYYEQYF	TGTGCCATCAGTGCCCCCACTTCTGGGACAGGGTATTACGAGCAGTACTTC
TRBD2	TRBV5-4	NA	TRBJ2-7	CASSLRLAGLSYEQYF	TGTGCCAGCAGCTTAAGACTAGCGGGACTCTCCTACGAGCAGTACTTC
NA	TRBV6-5	NA	TRBJ2-7	CASSYTPASSYEQYF	TGTGCCAGCAGTTACACCCCCGCGAGCTCCTACGAGCAGTACTTC
TRBD1	TRBV5-1	NA	TRBJ2-3	CASSLGGQGSADTQYF	TGCGCCAGCAGCTTGGGGGGACAGGGCAGCGCAGATACGCAGTATTTT
NA	TRBV6-5	NA	TRBJ2-5	CASSYTGVREETQYF	TGTGCCAGCAGTTACACGGGGGTTCGGGAAGAGACCCAGTACTTC
NA	TRBV14	NA	TRBJ2-7	CASSQDPRQTMSYEQYF	TGTGCCAGCAGCCAAGATCCACGACAGACTATGTCATACGAGCAGTACTTC
TRBD1	TRBV4-1	NA	TRBJ1-3	CASSPLGYRGLSSGNTIYF	TGCGCCAGCAGCCCTCTGGGGTACAGGGGGTTAAGTTCTGGAAACACCATATATTTT
TRBD1	TRBV15	once	TRBJ1-4	CATSSDRGRGEKLFF	TGTGCCACCAGCAGCGACAGGGGGCGAGGTGAAAAACTGTTTTTT
NA	TRBV9	NA	TRBJ1-3	CASSPQLGSGNTIYF	TGTGCCAGCAGCCCCCAGTTGGGCTCTGGAAACACCATATATTTT
NA	TRBV27	NA	TRBJ2-3	CASSTHFQDTQYF	TGTGCCAGCAGTACCCATTTTCAGGATACGCAGTATTTT